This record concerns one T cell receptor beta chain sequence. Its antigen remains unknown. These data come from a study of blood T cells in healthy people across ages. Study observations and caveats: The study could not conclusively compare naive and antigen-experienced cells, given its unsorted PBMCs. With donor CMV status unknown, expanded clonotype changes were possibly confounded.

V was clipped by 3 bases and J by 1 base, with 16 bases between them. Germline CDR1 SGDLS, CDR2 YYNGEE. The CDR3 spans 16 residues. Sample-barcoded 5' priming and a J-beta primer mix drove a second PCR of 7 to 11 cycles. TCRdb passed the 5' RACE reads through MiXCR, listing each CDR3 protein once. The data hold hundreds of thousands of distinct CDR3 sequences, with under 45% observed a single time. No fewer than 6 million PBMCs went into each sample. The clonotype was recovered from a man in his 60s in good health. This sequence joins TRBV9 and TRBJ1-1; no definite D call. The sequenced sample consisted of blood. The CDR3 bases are TGTGCCAGCAGCGCCCAAAGCGGGATGGGGAACACTGAAGCTTTCTTT. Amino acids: CASSAQSGMGNTEAFF.